There are a few counts of the clone carrying this T cell receptor beta chain. No antigen is known for it. An Oncomine TCR Beta short-read assay was used to sequence the DNA from cultured CD4+ T cells. TCRdb ran MiXCR on the PCR reads and lists one entry per CDR3 protein. The data show fewer than 20,000 distinct CDR3 sequences, with roughly 40% seen just once and roughly 15% held by the top ten. This sample is drawn from a study of vaccination and CD4 T cells after COVID-19. Study as a whole: With a range of 35 to 161, the median interval from diagnosis to drawing post-COVID samples was roughly 91 days. Study outcomes and limitations: Vaccine-specific clones numbering 304 of 307 showed spike mono-reactivity in convalescent patients. Among convalescent patients, a median roughly 88% of reactive clones emerged only after vaccination.

Time point in this sample: late sampling 161 to 241 days after vaccination in a few convalescent patients. Noted treatment: approximately nine-day PBMC culture with coronavirus spike peptide pools or control peptides (ViraFEST assay). Expanded clonotypes were found by TCR sequencing after peptide-pool stimulation (ViraFEST). Looked up from germline, CDR1 is LNHNV and CDR2 is YYDKDF (reference sequence). V gave up 0 bases and J gave up 12 bases, with 15 bases separating them. The CDR3 is made up of 14 amino acids. The receptor was derived from a human donor who had recovered from COVID-19. The chain has TRBV15 and TRBJ2-1; tentatively, D is TRBD1 or TRBD2 (6 bases each). The sequenced sample was CD4+ T cells from blood, cultured in vitro, obtained about 7 months after SARS-CoV-2 vaccination. CDR3 sequence reads: CATSRERGTPGQFF. In nucleotides, the CDR3 is TGTGCCACCAGCAGAGAACGCGGGACACCGGGGCAGTTCTTC.